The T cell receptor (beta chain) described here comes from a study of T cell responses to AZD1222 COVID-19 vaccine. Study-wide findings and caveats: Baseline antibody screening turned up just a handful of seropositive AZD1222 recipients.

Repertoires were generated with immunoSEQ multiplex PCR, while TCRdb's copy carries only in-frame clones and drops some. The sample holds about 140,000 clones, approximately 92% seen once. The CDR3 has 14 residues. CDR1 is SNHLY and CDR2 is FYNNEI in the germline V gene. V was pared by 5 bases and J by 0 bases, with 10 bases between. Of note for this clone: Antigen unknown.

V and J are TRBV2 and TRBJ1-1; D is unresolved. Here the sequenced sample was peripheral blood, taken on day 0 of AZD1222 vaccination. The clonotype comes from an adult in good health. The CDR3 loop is CASSLGSMNTEAFF. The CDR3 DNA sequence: TGTGCCAGCAGTTTAGGGTCAATGAACACTGAAGCTTTCTTT.